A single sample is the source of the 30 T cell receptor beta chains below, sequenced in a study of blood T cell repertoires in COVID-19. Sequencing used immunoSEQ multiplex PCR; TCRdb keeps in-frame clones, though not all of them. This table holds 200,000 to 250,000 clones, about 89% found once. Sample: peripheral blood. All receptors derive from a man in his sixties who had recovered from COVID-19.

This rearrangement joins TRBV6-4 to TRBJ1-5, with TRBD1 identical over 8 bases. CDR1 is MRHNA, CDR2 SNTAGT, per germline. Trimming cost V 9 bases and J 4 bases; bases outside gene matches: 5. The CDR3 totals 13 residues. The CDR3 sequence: CASSDRANQPQHF. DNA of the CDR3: TGTGCCAGTTCGGACAGGGCGAATCAGCCCCAGCATTTT.

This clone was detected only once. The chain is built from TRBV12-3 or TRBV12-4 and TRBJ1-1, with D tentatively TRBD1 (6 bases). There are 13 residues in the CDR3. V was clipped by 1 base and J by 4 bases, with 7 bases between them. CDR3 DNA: TGTGCCAGCAGTTTAGACAGGGCCACTGAAGCTTTCTTT. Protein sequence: CASSLDRATEAFF.

This chain's CDR3 is CASRPRDRALSGEKLFF. The CDR3 region has the DNA TGTGCAAGTCGCCCCCGGGACAGGGCATTAAGTGGGGAAAAACTGTTTTTT. The chain joins TRBV12-2 to TRBJ1-4; whether TRBD1, the table's D call, matches the DNA was not checked. TRBV12-2 is assigned pseudogene status. CDR3 size: 17 residues.

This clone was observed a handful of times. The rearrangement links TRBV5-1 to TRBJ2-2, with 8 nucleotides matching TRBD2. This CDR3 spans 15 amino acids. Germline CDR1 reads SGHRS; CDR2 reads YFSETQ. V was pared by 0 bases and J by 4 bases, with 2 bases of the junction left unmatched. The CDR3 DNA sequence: TGCGCCAGCAGCTTGGGCCGGGAGGGCACCGGGGAGCTGTTTTTT. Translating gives CASSLGREGTGELFF.

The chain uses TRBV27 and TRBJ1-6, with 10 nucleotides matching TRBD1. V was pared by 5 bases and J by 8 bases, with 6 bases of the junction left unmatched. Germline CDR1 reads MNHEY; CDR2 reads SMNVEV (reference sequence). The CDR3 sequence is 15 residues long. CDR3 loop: CASSLQDRGDSPLHF. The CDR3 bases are TGTGCCAGCAGTCTCCAGGACAGGGGGGATTCACCCCTCCACTTT.

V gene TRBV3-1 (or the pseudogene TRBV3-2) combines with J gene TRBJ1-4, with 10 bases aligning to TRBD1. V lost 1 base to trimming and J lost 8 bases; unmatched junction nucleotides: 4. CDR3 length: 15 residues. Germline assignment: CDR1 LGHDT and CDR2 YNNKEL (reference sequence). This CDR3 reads CASSQGDRGNEKLFF. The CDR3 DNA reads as TGTGCCAGCAGCCAAGGGGACAGGGGTAACGAAAAACTGTTTTTT.

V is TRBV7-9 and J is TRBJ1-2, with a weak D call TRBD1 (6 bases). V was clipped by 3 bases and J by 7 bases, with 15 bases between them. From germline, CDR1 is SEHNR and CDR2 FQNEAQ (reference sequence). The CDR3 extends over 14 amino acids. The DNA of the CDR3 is TGTGCCAGCAGCTTGTTCACCGGGACACCTGGCTACACCTTC. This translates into CASSLFTGTPGYTF.

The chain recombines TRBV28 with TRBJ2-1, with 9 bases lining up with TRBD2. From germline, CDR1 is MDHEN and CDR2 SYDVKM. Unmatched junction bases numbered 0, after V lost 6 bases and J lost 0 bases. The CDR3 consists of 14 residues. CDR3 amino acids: CASRTSGSYNEQFF. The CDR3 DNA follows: TGTGCCAGCAGGACTAGCGGCTCCTACAATGAGCAGTTCTTC.

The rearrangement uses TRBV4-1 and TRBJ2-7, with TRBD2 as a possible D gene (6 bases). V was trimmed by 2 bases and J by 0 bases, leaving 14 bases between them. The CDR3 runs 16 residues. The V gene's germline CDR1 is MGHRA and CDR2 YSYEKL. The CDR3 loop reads CASSQQPGLRSYEQYF. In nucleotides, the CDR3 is TGCGCCAGCAGCCAACAACCGGGACTGCGCTCCTACGAGCAGTACTTC.

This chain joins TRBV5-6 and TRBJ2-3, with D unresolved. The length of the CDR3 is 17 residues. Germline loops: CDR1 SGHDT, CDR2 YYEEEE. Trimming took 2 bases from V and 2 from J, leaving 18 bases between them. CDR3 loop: CASSFKLARELTDTQYF. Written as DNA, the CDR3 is TGTGCCAGCAGCTTCAAACTCGCACGCGAACTCACAGATACGCAGTATTTT.

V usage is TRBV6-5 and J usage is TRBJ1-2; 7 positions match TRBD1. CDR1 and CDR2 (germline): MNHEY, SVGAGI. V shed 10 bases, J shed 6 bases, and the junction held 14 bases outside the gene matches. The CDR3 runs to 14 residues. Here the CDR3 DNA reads TGTGCCACCATGAGGTGGACAGGAAGAAATGGCTACACCTTC. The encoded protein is CATMRWTGRNGYTF.

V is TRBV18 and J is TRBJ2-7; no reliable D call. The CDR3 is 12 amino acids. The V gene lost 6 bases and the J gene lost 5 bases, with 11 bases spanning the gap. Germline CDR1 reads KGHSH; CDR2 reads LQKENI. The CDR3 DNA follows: TGTGCCAGCTCTTCTCCCCCTCACGAGCAGTACTTC. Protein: CASSSPPHEQYF.

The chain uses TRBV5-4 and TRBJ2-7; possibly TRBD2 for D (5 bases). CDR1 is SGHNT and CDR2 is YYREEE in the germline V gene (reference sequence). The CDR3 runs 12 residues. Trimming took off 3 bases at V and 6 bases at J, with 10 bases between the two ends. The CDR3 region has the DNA TGTGCCAGCAGCTCACCCCGGGGCGAGCAGTACTTC. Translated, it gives CASSSPRGEQYF.

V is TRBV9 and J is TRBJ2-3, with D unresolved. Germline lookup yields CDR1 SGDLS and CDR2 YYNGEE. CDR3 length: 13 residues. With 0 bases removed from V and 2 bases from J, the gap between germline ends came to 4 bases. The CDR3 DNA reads TGTGCCAGCAGCGTAGTCTCCACAGATACGCAGTATTTT. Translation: CASSVVSTDTQYF.

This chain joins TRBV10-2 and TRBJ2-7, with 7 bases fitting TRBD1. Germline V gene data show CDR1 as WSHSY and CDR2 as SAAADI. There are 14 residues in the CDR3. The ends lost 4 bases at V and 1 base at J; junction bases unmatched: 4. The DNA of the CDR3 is TGCGCCAGCAGTGGACAGGGAAGGTCCTACGAGCAGTACTTC. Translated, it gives CASSGQGRSYEQYF.

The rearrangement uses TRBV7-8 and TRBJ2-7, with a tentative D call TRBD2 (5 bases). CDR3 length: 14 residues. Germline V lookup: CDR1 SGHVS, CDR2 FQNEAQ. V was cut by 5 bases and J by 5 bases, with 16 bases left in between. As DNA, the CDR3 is TGTGCCAGCAGCCGATCGGAGCTAGCCAACGAGCAGTACTTC. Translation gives CASSRSELANEQYF.

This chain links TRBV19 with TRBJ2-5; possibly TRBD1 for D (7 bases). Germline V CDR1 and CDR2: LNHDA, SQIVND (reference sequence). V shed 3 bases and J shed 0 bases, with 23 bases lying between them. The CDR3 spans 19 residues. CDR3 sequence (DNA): TGTGCCAGTAGTATTGTGTACCTCGGAGGGGGCCCAAACCAAGAGACCCAGTACTTC. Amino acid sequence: CASSIVYLGGGPNQETQYF.

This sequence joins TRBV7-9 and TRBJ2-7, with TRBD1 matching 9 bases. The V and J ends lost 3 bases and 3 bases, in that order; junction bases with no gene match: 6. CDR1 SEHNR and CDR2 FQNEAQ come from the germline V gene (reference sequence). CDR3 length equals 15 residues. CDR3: CASSFPEDRGYEQYF. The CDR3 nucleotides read TGTGCCAGCAGCTTTCCCGAGGACAGGGGCTACGAGCAGTACTTC.

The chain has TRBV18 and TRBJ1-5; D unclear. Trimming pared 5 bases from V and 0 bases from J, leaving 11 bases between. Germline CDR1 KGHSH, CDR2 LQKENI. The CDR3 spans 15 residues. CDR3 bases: TGTGCCAGCTCATCCGGCGGAGTTAGCAATCAGCCCCAGCATTTT. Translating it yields CASSSGGVSNQPQHF.

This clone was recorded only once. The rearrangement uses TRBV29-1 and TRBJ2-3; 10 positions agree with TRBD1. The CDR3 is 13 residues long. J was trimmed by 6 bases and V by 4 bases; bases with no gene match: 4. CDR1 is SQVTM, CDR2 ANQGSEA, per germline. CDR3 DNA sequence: TGCAGCGTTGGCGGGACAGGGGTCGATACGCAGTATTTT. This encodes CSVGGTGVDTQYF.

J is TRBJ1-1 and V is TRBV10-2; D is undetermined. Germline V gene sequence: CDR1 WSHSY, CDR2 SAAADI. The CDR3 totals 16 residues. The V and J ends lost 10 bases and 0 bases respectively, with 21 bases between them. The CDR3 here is CATRSFRQTMNTEAFF. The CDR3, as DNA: TGCGCCACCCGTTCCTTCAGACAAACCATGAACACTGAAGCTTTCTTT.

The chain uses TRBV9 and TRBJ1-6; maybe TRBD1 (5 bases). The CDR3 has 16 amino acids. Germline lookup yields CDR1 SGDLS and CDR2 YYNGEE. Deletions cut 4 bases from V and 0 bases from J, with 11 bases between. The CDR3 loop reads CASSPGGSSYNSPLHF. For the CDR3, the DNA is TGTGCCAGCAGCCCCGGGGGGAGCTCCTATAATTCACCCCTCCACTTT.

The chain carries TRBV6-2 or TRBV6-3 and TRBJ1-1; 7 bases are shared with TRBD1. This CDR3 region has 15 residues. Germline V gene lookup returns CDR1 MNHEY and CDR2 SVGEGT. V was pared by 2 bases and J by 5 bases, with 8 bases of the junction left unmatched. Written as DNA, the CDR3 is TGTGCCAGCAGTTACCTCAGGGGGTGGAGAACTGAAGCTTTCTTT. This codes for CASSYLRGWRTEAFF.

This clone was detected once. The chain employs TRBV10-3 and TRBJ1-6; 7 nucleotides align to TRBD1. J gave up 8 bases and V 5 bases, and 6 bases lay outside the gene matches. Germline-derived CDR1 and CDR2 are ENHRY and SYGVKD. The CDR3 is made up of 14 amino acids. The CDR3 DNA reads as TGTGCCATCAGTTTGACAGGGTCGGATTCACCCCTCCACTTT. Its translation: CAISLTGSDSPLHF.

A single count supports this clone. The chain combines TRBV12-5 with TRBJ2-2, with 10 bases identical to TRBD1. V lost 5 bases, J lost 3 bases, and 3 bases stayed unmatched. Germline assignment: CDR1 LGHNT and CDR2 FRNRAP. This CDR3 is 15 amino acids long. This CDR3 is CASGLGQGDTGELFF. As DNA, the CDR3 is TGTGCTAGTGGTCTCGGACAGGGGGACACCGGGGAGCTGTTTTTT.

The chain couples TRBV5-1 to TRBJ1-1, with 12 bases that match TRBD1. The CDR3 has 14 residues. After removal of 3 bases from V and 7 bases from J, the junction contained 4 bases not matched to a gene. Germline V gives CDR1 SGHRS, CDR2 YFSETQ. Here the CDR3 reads CASSWGTGGIEAFF. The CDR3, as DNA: TGCGCCAGCAGCTGGGGGACAGGGGGCATTGAAGCTTTCTTT.

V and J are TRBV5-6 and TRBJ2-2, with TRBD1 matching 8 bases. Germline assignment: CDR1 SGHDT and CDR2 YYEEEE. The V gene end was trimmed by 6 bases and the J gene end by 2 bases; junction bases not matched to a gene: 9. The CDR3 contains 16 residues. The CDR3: CASTPIQGANTGELFF. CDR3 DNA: TGTGCCAGCACCCCTATCCAGGGGGCAAACACCGGGGAGCTGTTTTTT. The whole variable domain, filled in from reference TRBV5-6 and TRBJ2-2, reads DAGVTQSPTHLIKTRGQQVTLRCSPKSGHDTVSWYQQALGQGPQFIFQYYEEEERQRGNFPDRFSGHQFPNYSSELNVNALLLGDSALYLCASTPIQGANTGELFFGEGSRLTVL.

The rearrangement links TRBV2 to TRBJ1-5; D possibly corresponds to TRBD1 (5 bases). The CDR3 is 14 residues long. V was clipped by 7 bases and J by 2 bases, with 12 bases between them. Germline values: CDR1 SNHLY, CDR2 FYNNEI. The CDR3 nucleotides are TGTGCCAGCAAGGGGCCCCTCGGCAATCAGCCCCAGCATTTT. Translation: CASKGPLGNQPQHF.

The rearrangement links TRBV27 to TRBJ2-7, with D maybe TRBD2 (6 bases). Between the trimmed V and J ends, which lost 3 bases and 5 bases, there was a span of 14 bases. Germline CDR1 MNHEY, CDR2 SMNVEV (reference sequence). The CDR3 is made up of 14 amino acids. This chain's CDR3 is CASSFRAGRHEQYF. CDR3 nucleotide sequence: TGTGCCAGCAGTTTTCGGGCAGGGAGGCACGAGCAGTACTTC.

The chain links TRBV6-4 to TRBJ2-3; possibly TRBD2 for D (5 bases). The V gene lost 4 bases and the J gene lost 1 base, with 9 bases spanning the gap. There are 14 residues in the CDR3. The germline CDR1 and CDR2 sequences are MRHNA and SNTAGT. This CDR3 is CASSGRTGTDTQYF. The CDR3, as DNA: TGTGCCAGCAGTGGCCGGACTGGCACAGATACGCAGTATTTT.